The entry that follows covers one TCR beta chain sequence. The antigen this receptor binds is unknown. Per-base qualities were not stored, and no clone one base away is much larger. According to the germline V gene, CDR1 reads SGHRS and CDR2 reads YFSETQ. The CDR3 holds 15 amino acids from the cysteine to the phenylalanine. Of all the DNA, just the CDR3 is kept, 45 bases in frame from base 1. V loses 0 bases, J loses 1 base, and the germline ends lie 10 bases apart. This record comes from a study of T cell changes during pregnancy in multiple sclerosis (dated by TCRdb to between 2018 and 2021). In terms of the full investigation: The study examined how the T cell repertoire changed over the course of pregnancy in women with multiple sclerosis.

Libraries were constructed by the immunoSEQ multiplex PCR assay. TCRdb carries this immuneACCESS record with in-frame sequences only. Its versions omit some clonotypes, under half of them owing to an unresolved V gene in the studies checked, with the rest unexplained. The table for this sample lists 13,000 to 15,000 clones; about 86% of them were counted only once. The top ten hold under 20% of the sample. The source material was CD8+ T cells from peripheral blood mononuclear cells, sampled in the first trimester of pregnancy. The V and J segments used are TRBV5-1 and TRBJ2-5; the D gene is perhaps TRBD2, on 5 matching bases. The source is a female donor with multiple sclerosis, enrolled in a pregnancy study. The CDR3 sequence is CASSLGERTQETQYF. At the DNA level, the sequence is TGCGCCAGCAGCTTGGGCGAGCGGACCCAAGAGACCCAGTACTTC.